This T cell receptor beta chain was captured by sequencing in a study of CD8 T cells in Susac syndrome. Study-wide findings and caveats: That the number of individuals in its TCR sequencing and HLA analysis was relatively small was acknowledged by the study.

The CDR3 totals 15 residues. V was pared by 0 bases and J by 4 bases, with 6 bases of the junction left unmatched. Germline CDR1 and CDR2: SQVTM and ANQGSEA. Reverse transcription of 0.5 to 1 ug RNA was performed with random hexamers. An immunoSEQ multiplex PCR amplified TCR beta CDR3 over 54 Vbeta and 13 Jbeta. One entry per CDR3 protein results from TCRdb running MiXCR on the immunoSEQ multiplex PCR reads. Of 190,000 or so distinct CDR3 sequences detected, just under 95% appear once; the ten largest clones hold around 0.076%. Negative isolation yielded CD8+ and CD4+ T cells; FACS enriched TEMRA cells. This clonotype was detected once. The antigen is undetermined.

The clonotype comes from a human donor with multiple sclerosis. The chain couples TRBV29-1 to TRBJ2-5; 9 bases map to TRBD2. The sequenced sample was CD4+ T cells from PBMCs. The CDR3 nucleotides are TGCAGCGTTGAAGAACGGCGGGGGGGCCGAGAGACCCAGTACTTC. As protein: CSVEERRGGRETQYF.